These T cell receptor beta chains were read from a single sample in a study of blood T cells in healthy people across ages. TCRdb re-analysed the 5' RACE reads in MiXCR, keeping a single row per CDR3 protein. Among 800,000 to 1,300,000 distinct CDR3 sequences listed, under 30% were seen once. The same sample was also used in a study of T cells of mothers and their children.

The sequenced sample consisted of blood. All receptors come from a girl aged 2-15 years in good health. Both conserved end residues are part of each CDR3. The D gene is left open where the match is weak. Clone size is given for some rows only: seen once, a few or many times, or a class if the clone is expanded.

J gene: TRBJ2-1; V gene: TRBV12-3/TRBV12-4; CDR3 length: 14; clone size: -; D gene: TRBD2; CDR3 DNA: TGTGCCAGCACCCGTAGCGGGAGGGCCTCTGAGCAGTTCTTC; CDR3 protein: CASTRSGRASEQFF
J gene: TRBJ2-7; V gene: TRBV28; CDR3 length: 12; clone size: few; D gene: -; CDR3 DNA: TGTGCCAGCAGCACCTGGGGGTTCGAGCAGTACTTC; CDR3 protein: CASSTWGFEQYF
J gene: TRBJ2-7; V gene: TRBV2; CDR3 length: 10; clone size: -; D gene: -; CDR3 DNA: TGTGCCAGCATGGGGGGCGAGCAGTACTTC; CDR3 protein: CASMGGEQYF
J gene: TRBJ2-7; V gene: TRBV20-1; CDR3 length: 13; clone size: -; D gene: TRBD1; CDR3 DNA: TGCAGTGCCGGACAGGGGGCGACGTACGAGCAGTACTTC; CDR3 protein: CSAGQGATYEQYF
J gene: TRBJ2-7; V gene: TRBV20-1; CDR3 length: 12; clone size: -; D gene: TRBD1; CDR3 DNA: TGCAGTGGGAGACAGGGCCCCTACGAGCAGTACTTC; CDR3 protein: CSGRQGPYEQYF
J gene: TRBJ2-7; V gene: TRBV12-5; CDR3 length: 10; clone size: few; D gene: -; CDR3 DNA: TGTGCTAGTGGGTGGTCCGAGCAGTACTTC; CDR3 protein: CASGWSEQYF
J gene: TRBJ1-1; V gene: TRBV12-3/TRBV12-4; CDR3 length: 14; clone size: -; D gene: -; CDR3 DNA: TGTGCCAGCAGTTTGATGGGCCTAACGACTGAAGCTTTCTTT; CDR3 protein: CASSLMGLTTEAFF
J gene: TRBJ2-3; V gene: TRBV7-7; CDR3 length: 16; clone size: -; D gene: -; CDR3 DNA: TGTGCTAGCAGCTCCTACGGATACTCAAGCACAGATACGCAGTATTTT; CDR3 protein: CASSSYGYSSTDTQYF
J gene: TRBJ2-7; V gene: TRBV6-2/TRBV6-3; CDR3 length: 14; clone size: -; D gene: -; CDR3 DNA: TGTGCCAGCAGTTACCATGGGCCGAGCTACGAGCAGTACTTC; CDR3 protein: CASSYHGPSYEQYF
J gene: TRBJ1-5; V gene: TRBV29-1; CDR3 length: 12; clone size: few; D gene: TRBD1; CDR3 DNA: TGCAGCGGTGGACAGGTTGGTCAGCCCCAGCATTTT; CDR3 protein: CSGGQVGQPQHF
J gene: TRBJ2-1; V gene: TRBV12-3/TRBV12-4; CDR3 length: 15; clone size: -; D gene: TRBD1; CDR3 DNA: TGTGCCAGCAGTCAAGGACAGGGACGGAGGGATGAGCAGTTCTTC; CDR3 protein: CASSQGQGRRDEQFF
J gene: TRBJ2-5; V gene: TRBV2; CDR3 length: 11; clone size: few; D gene: -; CDR3 DNA: TGTGCCAGCAGTGATTTGGTGACCCAGTACTTC; CDR3 protein: CASSDLVTQYF
J gene: TRBJ2-5; V gene: TRBV28; CDR3 length: 14; clone size: -; D gene: -; CDR3 DNA: TGTGCCAGCAGCCCCGAGAGGTACCAAGAGACCCAGTACTTC; CDR3 protein: CASSPERYQETQYF
J gene: TRBJ2-5; V gene: TRBV27; CDR3 length: 15; clone size: -; D gene: -; CDR3 DNA: TGTGCCAGCAGCCCACCGCCGGGGATACGGGAGACCCAGTACTTC; CDR3 protein: CASSPPPGIRETQYF
J gene: TRBJ2-7; V gene: TRBV5-8; CDR3 length: 14; clone size: -; D gene: -; CDR3 DNA: TGTGCCAGCAGCCTAGGGGGTTTGTTCCACGAGCAGTACTTC; CDR3 protein: CASSLGGLFHEQYF
J gene: TRBJ2-6; V gene: TRBV20-1; CDR3 length: 17; clone size: few; D gene: -; CDR3 DNA: TGCAGTGCTAGAGGGAGGTGGGGGGAGTCTGGGGCCAACGTCCTGACTTTC; CDR3 protein: CSARGRWGESGANVLTF
J gene: TRBJ2-7; V gene: TRBV18; CDR3 length: 14; clone size: few; D gene: -; CDR3 DNA: TGTGCCAGCTCAGATGACAGGTCCTTCTACGAGCAGTACTTC; CDR3 protein: CASSDDRSFYEQYF
J gene: TRBJ2-5; V gene: TRBV11-2; CDR3 length: 16; clone size: once; D gene: TRBD2; CDR3 DNA: TGTGCCAGCAGTTCCGGGACTAGCGGGGGGCGCGAGACCCAGTACTTC; CDR3 protein: CASSSGTSGGRETQYF
J gene: TRBJ2-1; V gene: TRBV5-1; CDR3 length: 18; clone size: -; D gene: TRBD2; CDR3 DNA: TGCGCCAGCAGCTCCTACCCTCCGACTAGCGGAGCCTACAATGAGCAGTTCTTC; CDR3 protein: CASSSYPPTSGAYNEQFF
J gene: TRBJ2-1; V gene: TRBV5-1; CDR3 length: 15; clone size: -; D gene: TRBD1; CDR3 DNA: TGCGCCAGCAGCTCGGACAGGGTGGGGCAAGAGACCCAGTTCTTC; CDR3 protein: CASSSDRVGQETQFF
J gene: TRBJ1-1; V gene: TRBV11-2; CDR3 length: 15; clone size: -; D gene: -; CDR3 DNA: TGTGCCAACAGCTCGTACAGGGTAGGGGACACTGAAGCTTTCTTT; CDR3 protein: CANSSYRVGDTEAFF
J gene: TRBJ1-1; V gene: TRBV7-2; CDR3 length: 12; clone size: few; D gene: TRBD1; CDR3 DNA: TGTGCCAGCAGCTCCCCGGGACAGGGAACTTTCTTT; CDR3 protein: CASSSPGQGTFF
J gene: TRBJ1-1; V gene: TRBV18; CDR3 length: 15; clone size: -; D gene: -; CDR3 DNA: TGTGCCAGCTCACCACCGATAGGAGGGGTGGCTGAAGCTTTCTTT; CDR3 protein: CASSPPIGGVAEAFF
J gene: TRBJ2-7; V gene: TRBV7-9; CDR3 length: 15; clone size: few; D gene: TRBD2; CDR3 DNA: TGTGCCAGCAGCGCACTAGCGGGAGGTGTCTACGAGCAGTACTTC; CDR3 protein: CASSALAGGVYEQYF
J gene: TRBJ1-5; V gene: TRBV3-1; CDR3 length: 16; clone size: once; D gene: -; CDR3 DNA: TGTGCCAGCAGCCAAGACGGTGGGGTAGGCAATCAGCCCCAGCATTTT; CDR3 protein: CASSQDGGVGNQPQHF
J gene: TRBJ2-4; V gene: TRBV7-7; CDR3 length: 9; clone size: few; D gene: -; CDR3 DNA: TGTGCTAGCCTAAACATTCAGTACTTC; CDR3 protein: CASLNIQYF
J gene: TRBJ2-7; V gene: TRBV9; CDR3 length: 13; clone size: few; D gene: -; CDR3 DNA: TGTGCCAGCAGCGTAGGGGCACCCTACGAGCAGTACTTC; CDR3 protein: CASSVGAPYEQYF
J gene: TRBJ2-1; V gene: TRBV29-1; CDR3 length: 14; clone size: -; D gene: -; CDR3 DNA: TGCAGCACTGACCGGGACGGGGAATTCAATGAGCAGTTCTTC; CDR3 protein: CSTDRDGEFNEQFF
J gene: TRBJ2-5; V gene: TRBV6-1; CDR3 length: 17; clone size: -; D gene: -; CDR3 DNA: TGTGCCAGCAGTCCCCGACCCGGGCCTTCCTTCTACGAGACCCAGTACTTC; CDR3 protein: CASSPRPGPSFYETQYF
J gene: TRBJ2-5; V gene: TRBV27; CDR3 length: 14; clone size: few; D gene: TRBD1; CDR3 DNA: TGTGCCAGCAGTTTAGGGACAGGGTACGAGACCCAGTACTTC; CDR3 protein: CASSLGTGYETQYF
J gene: TRBJ1-2; V gene: TRBV4-1; CDR3 length: 20; clone size: -; D gene: TRBD1; CDR3 DNA: TGCGCCAGCAGCCGAATTGGATCGTTCGGACAGGGCGATACTAACTATGGCTACACCTTC; CDR3 protein: CASSRIGSFGQGDTNYGYTF
J gene: TRBJ2-2; V gene: TRBV7-3; CDR3 length: 15; clone size: few; D gene: TRBD2; CDR3 DNA: TGTGCCAGCAGCTTATCCCTAGCGGGAGCCGGGGAGCTGTTTTTT; CDR3 protein: CASSLSLAGAGELFF
J gene: TRBJ2-3; V gene: TRBV4-3; CDR3 length: 18; clone size: -; D gene: -; CDR3 DNA: TGCGCCAGCAGCCAAGATGGAGAAAAGTGGGGGAACACAGATACGCAGTATTTT; CDR3 protein: CASSQDGEKWGNTDTQYF
J gene: TRBJ1-1; V gene: TRBV12-3/TRBV12-4; CDR3 length: 13; clone size: -; D gene: -; CDR3 DNA: TGTGCCAGCAGTTTCCGGGGGTCTTCCTTCGCTTTCTTT; CDR3 protein: CASSFRGSSFAFF
J gene: TRBJ1-2; V gene: TRBV6-6; CDR3 length: 16; clone size: few; D gene: -; CDR3 DNA: TGTGCCAGCAGTTACGGAGGGATGACCTATTACTATGGCTACACCTTC; CDR3 protein: CASSYGGMTYYYGYTF
J gene: TRBJ2-7; V gene: TRBV5-1; CDR3 length: 13; clone size: -; D gene: -; CDR3 DNA: TGCGCCAGCAGCTTGGAATTTGGAGGCGAGCAGTACTTC; CDR3 protein: CASSLEFGGEQYF
J gene: TRBJ2-1; V gene: TRBV21-1; CDR3 length: 15; clone size: few; D gene: -; CDR3 DNA: TGTGCCAGCAGCACCGCAGGAGTAGCGTACAATGAGCAGTTCTTC; CDR3 protein: CASSTAGVAYNEQFF
J gene: TRBJ2-3; V gene: TRBV15; CDR3 length: 17; clone size: -; D gene: -; CDR3 DNA: TGTGCCACCAGCAGAGATCTAATTATCCCTCGGACAGATACGCAGTATTTT; CDR3 protein: CATSRDLIIPRTDTQYF
J gene: TRBJ2-5; V gene: TRBV7-8; CDR3 length: 15; clone size: few; D gene: -; CDR3 DNA: TGTGCCAGCAGCTTAGAGATAGGCGGGGTAGAGACCCAGTACTTC; CDR3 protein: CASSLEIGGVETQYF
J gene: TRBJ1-4; V gene: TRBV7-8; CDR3 length: 12; clone size: -; D gene: -; CDR3 DNA: TGTGCCAGCAGCCCCGGAAATGAAAAACTGTTTTTT; CDR3 protein: CASSPGNEKLFF
J gene: TRBJ1-5; V gene: TRBV4-1; CDR3 length: 14; clone size: -; D gene: -; CDR3 DNA: TGCGCCAGCAGCCAAGGGGACGGACGGCAGCCCCAGCATTTT; CDR3 protein: CASSQGDGRQPQHF
J gene: TRBJ1-5; V gene: TRBV20-1; CDR3 length: 15; clone size: -; D gene: TRBD1; CDR3 DNA: TGCAGTGCTAGTCGACCGGGACAGGCAACTCAGCCCCAGCATTTT; CDR3 protein: CSASRPGQATQPQHF
J gene: TRBJ2-1; V gene: TRBV6-5; CDR3 length: 15; clone size: few; D gene: -; CDR3 DNA: TGTGCCAGCAGTTACGGCTCATCCGGCCCCAATGAGCAGTTCTTC; CDR3 protein: CASSYGSSGPNEQFF
J gene: TRBJ2-1; V gene: TRBV5-1; CDR3 length: 14; clone size: -; D gene: TRBD2; CDR3 DNA: TGCGCCAGCAGCCTAGCGGGAGGAACGGCTGAGCAGTTCTTC; CDR3 protein: CASSLAGGTAEQFF
J gene: TRBJ1-4; V gene: TRBV7-2; CDR3 length: 14; clone size: -; D gene: TRBD1; CDR3 DNA: TGTGCCAGCAGCTATGCCGCGGCAGGGGGGGAACTGTTTTTT; CDR3 protein: CASSYAAAGGELFF
J gene: TRBJ1-3; V gene: TRBV20-1; CDR3 length: 15; clone size: -; D gene: TRBD1; CDR3 DNA: TGCAGTGCTAGAGATGCAGGGGGCGATGGAAACACCATATATTTT; CDR3 protein: CSARDAGGDGNTIYF
J gene: TRBJ2-3; V gene: TRBV14; CDR3 length: 15; clone size: few; D gene: -; CDR3 DNA: TGTGCCAGCAGCCAAGACGCCCATAGCACAGATACGCAGTATTTT; CDR3 protein: CASSQDAHSTDTQYF
J gene: TRBJ1-5; V gene: TRBV9; CDR3 length: 14; clone size: few; D gene: -; CDR3 DNA: TGTGCCAGCAGTGACGGATCAAATTATCAGCCCCAGCATTTT; CDR3 protein: CASSDGSNYQPQHF
J gene: TRBJ2-5; V gene: TRBV12-5; CDR3 length: 14; clone size: -; D gene: -; CDR3 DNA: TGTGCTAGTGGTTTTCCGACTAACCAAGAGACCCAGTACTTC; CDR3 protein: CASGFPTNQETQYF
J gene: TRBJ2-7; V gene: TRBV6-5; CDR3 length: 14; clone size: -; D gene: -; CDR3 DNA: TGTGCCAGCAGTTTTCAGCTGTCCGCCTACGAGCAGTACTTC; CDR3 protein: CASSFQLSAYEQYF
J gene: TRBJ1-2; V gene: TRBV28; CDR3 length: 16; clone size: -; D gene: -; CDR3 DNA: TGTGCCAGCAGTCCCAACAGAGGCCTTCTTAACTATGGCTACACCTTC; CDR3 protein: CASSPNRGLLNYGYTF
J gene: TRBJ2-1; V gene: TRBV28; CDR3 length: 14; clone size: few; D gene: -; CDR3 DNA: TGTGCCAGCAATCTTAAGGAGGTTTACAATGAGCAGTTCTTC; CDR3 protein: CASNLKEVYNEQFF
J gene: TRBJ2-3; V gene: TRBV7-9; CDR3 length: 15; clone size: few; D gene: TRBD2; CDR3 DNA: TGTGCCAGCAGCTTATTAGCGGGAGTAGCAGATACGCAGTATTTT; CDR3 protein: CASSLLAGVADTQYF
J gene: TRBJ2-5; V gene: TRBV7-2; CDR3 length: 15; clone size: few; D gene: -; CDR3 DNA: TGTGCCAGCAGCTTCCGGGGTCGGCCTGGGGACGAGCAGCACTTC; CDR3 protein: CASSFRGRPGDEQHF
J gene: TRBJ2-3; V gene: TRBV10-3; CDR3 length: 15; clone size: few; D gene: -; CDR3 DNA: TGTGCCATCAGTGACGGACCAACCAGCACAGATACGCAGTATTTT; CDR3 protein: CAISDGPTSTDTQYF